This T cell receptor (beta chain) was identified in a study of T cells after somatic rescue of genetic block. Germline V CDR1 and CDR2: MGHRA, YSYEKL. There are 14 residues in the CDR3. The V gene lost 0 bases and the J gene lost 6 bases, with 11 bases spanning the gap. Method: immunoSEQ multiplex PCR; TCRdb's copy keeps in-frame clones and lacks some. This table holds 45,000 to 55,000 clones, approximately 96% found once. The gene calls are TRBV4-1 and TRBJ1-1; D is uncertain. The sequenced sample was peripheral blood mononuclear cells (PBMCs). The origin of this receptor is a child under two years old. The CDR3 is CASSQDLGLAEAFF. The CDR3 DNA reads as TGCGCCAGCAGCCAAGATCTTGGGTTGGCTGAAGCTTTCTTT.